This T cell receptor (beta chain) was sequenced for a study of blood T cell repertoires in COVID-19. The overall study: The samples span acute and convalescent COVID-19 from the United States, Italy and Spain. From T cells, B-cell-depleted T cells, or PBMCs came the material, which was cDNA or gDNA.

As handled by the study authors: How many nucleated cells were present was estimated from reference gene primer amplification. Using immunoSEQ multiplex PCR, the repertoire was profiled, and TCRdb retains in-frame clones only, with some absent. V and J calls and clone size are copied from that table; D and trimming were computed from the DNA. This table has about 270,000 clones, under 90% appearing once. CDR3 length: 13 amino acids. Germline V lookup: CDR1 SGHAT, CDR2 FQNNGV. V trimming: 3 bases; J trimming: 10 bases; junction bases outside the gene matches: 2. Sequenced sample: peripheral blood. The TCR was taken from a woman aged 55-70 years with active or convalescent COVID-19. This chain joins TRBV11-2 and TRBJ2-1, with 11 bases aligning to TRBD2. The CDR3 coding sequence is TGTGCCAGCAGCTTTACTAGCGGGGGAGAGCAGTTCTTC. The encoded protein is CASSFTSGGEQFF.